The next 30 T cell receptor beta chains were all read from a single sample in a study of T cells in Graves' hyperthyroidism and ophthalmopathy. Template material for amplifying TCR beta CDR3 regions consisted of RNA transcripts. Initially, a first-round RT-PCR of the TCR CDR3 employed the HTBI primer set. Each CDR3 protein is one row after TCRdb ran MiXCR on the multiplex PCR reads. The data contain a few hundred thousand distinct CDR3 sequences, around 13% of them singletons. The sequencing sample was made of blood. The source is a woman aged 25 to 39 with Graves' ophthalmopathy.

This chain joins TRBV5-5 and TRBJ2-7; the match to TRBD2 covers 12 bases. Germline V gives CDR1 SGHKS, CDR2 YYEKEE (reference sequence). The trim removed 4 bases at V and 2 bases at J, leaving 10 bases unmatched. This CDR3 spans 17 amino acids. The CDR3 here is CASSVTSGGLKTYEQYF. Here the CDR3 DNA reads TGTGCCAGCAGCGTTACTAGCGGGGGGCTGAAGACCTACGAGCAGTACTTC.

This clonotype came up many times. The genes are TRBV30 and TRBJ1-1; no firm D call. The CDR3 totals 12 residues. Trimming took 2 bases from V and 3 from J, leaving 7 bases between them. Germline assignment: CDR1 GTSNPN and CDR2 SVGIG (reference sequence). The CDR3: CAWSPGYTEAFF. Here the CDR3 DNA reads TGTGCCTGGAGTCCCGGTTACACTGAAGCTTTCTTT.

This clonotype was observed many times. This rearrangement joins TRBV20-1 to TRBJ2-7, with D hard to call. Per germline, CDR1 DFQATT and CDR2 SNEGSKA (reference sequence). The CDR3 contains 13 residues. V dropped 3 bases and J dropped 3 bases, with 12 bases sitting between them. The CDR3 sequence is CSASSGIFYEQYF. CDR3 in DNA: TGCAGTGCTAGTTCAGGTATCTTCTACGAGCAGTACTTC.

This clonotype has at least ten counts. This chain joins TRBV2 and TRBJ2-3; a possible D gene is TRBD2 (5 bases). V gave up 7 bases and J gave up 2 bases, with 22 bases separating them. Germline V gives CDR1 SNHLY, CDR2 FYNNEI. This CDR3 region has 17 residues. DNA for the CDR3: TGTGCCAGCAACCCCAGCGGCAGAATAAGGAACACAGATACGCAGTATTTT. Translating gives CASNPSGRIRNTDTQYF.

This clonotype was recorded at least ten times. The chain employs TRBV7-3 and TRBJ1-1; TRBD1 aligns across 7 bases. Germline CDR1 and CDR2: SGHTA and FQGTGA. This CDR3 contains 17 residues. The ends lost 2 bases at V and 2 bases at J; junction bases unmatched: 11. This CDR3 reads CASSLPADRRTNTEAFF. CDR3 DNA sequence: TGTGCCAGCAGCTTACCTGCGGACAGGCGGACCAACACTGAAGCTTTCTTT.

This clonotype has ten or more counts. V is TRBV18 and J is TRBJ1-1; D gene unclear. The CDR3 totals 14 residues. The V end lost 3 bases, the J end lost 3 bases, and 11 bases lay between the germline ends. Germline assignment: CDR1 KGHSH and CDR2 LQKENI. The CDR3 is CASSPGQSYTEAFF. The CDR3 DNA follows: TGTGCCAGCTCACCCGGGCAGAGCTACACTGAAGCTTTCTTT.

This clonotype was recorded at least ten times. The V gene is TRBV7-2, the J gene TRBJ2-3; 7 bases agree with TRBD2. V lost 4 bases to trimming and J lost 2 bases; unmatched junction nucleotides: 18. Germline CDR1 SGHTA, CDR2 FQGNSA. CDR3 size: 19 residues. The CDR3 DNA reads as TGTGCCAGCAGCTCTTATGGAGTTCGGGCTAGCGGCCTCACAGATACGCAGTATTTT. It encodes CASSSYGVRASGLTDTQYF.

In this sample, this clonotype turned up once. No conserved phenylalanine or tryptophan ends this CDR3, so it is likely a read error. The V call is TRBV6-2 or TRBV6-3, the J call TRBJ1-1, with D unresolved. Germline V gene data show CDR1 as MNHEY and CDR2 as SVGEGT. The CDR3 runs 12 residues. V gave up 6 bases and J gave up 4 bases, with 9 bases separating them. This CDR3 is CASSYKGTEAFC. CDR3 nucleotides: TGTGCCAGCAGCTATAAGGGCACTGAAGCTTTCTGT.

This clonotype appeared many times. The rearrangement links TRBV7-3 to TRBJ2-3; D gene uncertain. V dropped 1 base and J dropped 4 bases, with 3 bases sitting between them. The germline CDR1 and CDR2 sequences are SGHTA and FQGTGA. CDR3 length equals 12 residues. CDR3 DNA: TGTGCCAGCAGCTTAAGCGCAGATACGCAGTATTTT. Translation gives CASSLSADTQYF.

In its sample, this clonotype was seen many times. The genes are TRBV24-1 and TRBJ2-3; D ambiguous. V dropped 4 bases and J dropped 6 bases, with 13 bases sitting between them. From germline, CDR1 is KGHDR and CDR2 SFDVKD. The CDR3 loop spans 14 amino acids. CDR3 region: CATSDRAGGDTQYF. CDR3 nucleotide sequence: TGTGCCACCAGTGACCGGGCAGGTGGTGATACGCAGTATTTT.

This clonotype was observed many times. J is TRBJ1-1 and V is TRBV11-2; D not certain. CDR1 is SGHAT, CDR2 FQNNGV, per germline. V gave up 6 bases and J gave up 4 bases, with 9 bases separating them. The CDR3 runs to 12 residues. CDR3 nucleotides: TGTGCCAGCAGAAAGGGTGGCACTGAAGCTTTCTTT. It codes for CASRKGGTEAFF.

This clonotype was seen repeatedly, ten times or more. The DNA of the CDR3 is TGCAGTGCTAGAGATCTGGACCCTATAGGTCAGCCCCAGCATTTT. Translation: CSARDLDPIGQPQHF. This chain joins TRBV20-1 and TRBJ1-5; D gene unclear. The CDR3 loop spans 15 amino acids. Trimming pared 0 bases from V and 6 bases from J, leaving 15 bases between. Germline V gene sequence: CDR1 DFQATT, CDR2 SNEGSKA (reference sequence).

This clonotype was detected only a few times. V and J are TRBV7-6 and TRBJ2-3, with D unresolved. The CDR3 consists of 13 residues. Trimming pared 1 base from V and 4 bases from J, leaving 6 bases between. Germline CDR1 and CDR2: SGHVS and FNYEAQ. The CDR3, as DNA: TGTGCCAGCAGCTTAGATCTCCCAGATACGCAGTATTTT. Translated: CASSLDLPDTQYF. The whole variable domain, remainder taken from reference TRBV7-6 and TRBJ2-3, is GAGVSQSPRYKVTKRGQDVALRCDPISGHVSLYWYRQALGQGPEFLTYFNYEAQQDKSGLPNDRFSAERPEGSISTLTIQRTEQRDSAMYRCASSLDLPDTQYFGPGTRLTVL.

The chain couples TRBV20-1 to TRBJ1-4; tentatively, D is TRBD1 (5 bases). V was trimmed by 3 bases and J by 0 bases, leaving 11 bases between them. CDR1 is DFQATT, CDR2 SNEGSKA, per germline (reference sequence). The CDR3 totals 15 residues. CDR3 sequence: CSASGGDATNEKLFF. As DNA, the CDR3 is TGCAGTGCTAGTGGGGGGGATGCAACTAATGAAAAACTGTTTTTT.

This clonotype was seen repeatedly, ten times or more. The CDR3 spells CASSLEYRGAKNIQYF. The CDR3 nucleotides are TGCGCCAGCAGCTTGGAATACAGGGGAGCCAAAAACATTCAGTACTTC. The chain couples TRBV5-1 to TRBJ2-4, with TRBD1 matching 7 bases. V dropped 0 bases and J dropped 0; count of bases not matched to a gene: 3. The CDR3 spans 16 residues. Germline lookup yields CDR1 SGHRS and CDR2 YFSETQ.

This clonotype was detected many times. The chain employs TRBV7-8 and TRBJ1-4; possibly TRBD1 for D (6 bases). The length of the CDR3 is 14 residues. Germline V gene data show CDR1 as SGHVS and CDR2 as FQNEAQ. V was pared by 4 bases and J by 7 bases, with 13 bases between. The CDR3 loop reads CASSSATGSEKLFF. The DNA of the CDR3 is TGTGCCAGCAGCTCCGCCACAGGGTCTGAAAAACTGTTTTTT. Drawing the rest from reference TRBV7-8 and TRBJ1-4, the complete variable domain is GAGVSQSPRYKVAKRGQDVALRCDPISGHVSLFWYQQALGQGPEFLTYFQNEAQLDKSGLPSDRFFAERPEGSVSTLKIQRTQQEDSAVYLCASSSATGSEKLFFGSGTQLSVL.

The sample holds many counts of this clonotype. V is TRBV5-6 and J is TRBJ2-7; 7 nucleotides line up with TRBD2. After removal of 1 base from V and 0 bases from J, the junction contained 4 bases not matched to a gene. The CDR3 has 15 residues. Germline V gene sequence: CDR1 SGHDT, CDR2 YYEEEE. For the CDR3, the DNA is TGTGCCAGCAGCTTGATGGGAGGGAGCTCCTACGAGCAGTACTTC. As protein: CASSLMGGSSYEQYF. Full variable domain (remainder filled in from reference TRBV5-6 and TRBJ2-7): DAGVTQSPTHLIKTRGQQVTLRCSPKSGHDTVSWYQQALGQGPQFIFQYYEEEERQRGNFPDRFSGHQFPNYSSELNVNALLLGDSALYLCASSLMGGSSYEQYFGPGTRLTVT.

This clonotype was detected ten times or more. This chain joins TRBV7-9 and TRBJ1-3; D ambiguous. The germline CDR1 and CDR2 sequences are SEHNR and FQNEAQ (reference sequence). This CDR3 is 14 amino acids long. The V end lost 4 bases, the J end lost 2 bases, and 9 bases lay between the germline ends. This chain's CDR3 is CASSWTPTGNTIYF. The CDR3 region has the DNA TGTGCCAGCAGCTGGACCCCAACTGGAAACACCATATATTTT.

This clonotype occurred a few times. The chain links TRBV27 to TRBJ1-4; possible D gene TRBD1, 6 bases. CDR1 is MNHEY, CDR2 SMNVEV, per germline (reference sequence). V dropped 0 bases and J dropped 2 bases, with 10 bases sitting between them. There are 16 residues in the CDR3. The CDR3 protein is CASSLSIDRTNEKLFF. DNA of the CDR3: TGTGCCAGCAGTTTATCGATTGACAGGACTAATGAAAAACTGTTTTTT. Using reference TRBV27 and TRBJ1-4 for the parts outside the CDR3, the full variable domain is EAQVTQNPRYLITVTGKKLTVTCSQNMNHEYMSWYRQDPGLGLRQIYYSMNVEVTDKGDVPEGYKVSRKEKRNFPLILESPSPNQTSLYFCASSLSIDRTNEKLFFGSGTQLSVL.

This clonotype came up many times. V is TRBV2 and J is TRBJ1-4, with D possibly TRBD1 on 5 matching bases. V lost 3 bases and J lost 10, with 18 bases in between. Germline CDR1 is SNHLY and CDR2 is FYNNEI. The CDR3 is made up of 15 amino acids. The CDR3, as DNA: TGTGCCAGCAGTGAGGGGCGCCTAACTGGGGGAAAACTGTTTTTT. Translation gives CASSEGRLTGGKLFF.

This clonotype appeared many times. This chain links TRBV7-2 with TRBJ2-7; D is uncertain. In germline, CDR1 is SGHTA, CDR2 FQGNSA. With 5 bases removed from V and 2 bases from J, the gap between germline ends came to 4 bases. The CDR3 contains 11 residues. The CDR3 protein is CASSPAYEQYF. The CDR3 DNA sequence: TGTGCCAGCAGCCCGGCCTACGAGCAGTACTTC.

The chain is built from TRBV30 and TRBJ1-3; D gene ambiguous. Germline V gene lookup returns CDR1 GTSNPN and CDR2 SVGIG (reference sequence). V was shortened by 3 bases and J by 0 bases, with 3 bases between the two germline ends. The CDR3 sequence is 12 residues long. The CDR3 bases are TGTGCCTGGAGGGGCTCTGGAAACACCATATATTTT. Its protein is CAWRGSGNTIYF.

This clonotype was detected ten times or more. The CDR3 is CASSHPTTDTQYF. The CDR3 DNA sequence: TGCGCCAGCAGCCACCCCACCACAGATACGCAGTATTTT. The gene calls are TRBV4-1 and TRBJ2-3; D is undetermined. From germline, CDR1 is MGHRA and CDR2 YSYEKL. Deletions cut 3 bases from V and 2 bases from J, with 6 bases between. CDR3 length: 13 amino acids.

V is TRBV19 and J is TRBJ1-6, with D possibly TRBD1 on 5 matching bases. Trimming left V 0 bases short and J 6 bases short, with 15 bases between. Germline V gene lookup returns CDR1 LNHDA and CDR2 SQIVND (reference sequence). The CDR3 totals 17 residues. CDR3 nucleotide sequence: TGTGCCAGTAGTATAGAACCTACGGGACGGGGTAATTCACCCCTCCACTTT. Translating gives CASSIEPTGRGNSPLHF.

The table lists this clonotype with many counts. This rearrangement joins TRBV6-1 to TRBJ1-1, with TRBD1 matching 7 bases. The length of the CDR3 is 14 residues. From germline, CDR1 is MNHNS and CDR2 SASEGT. V dropped 10 bases and J dropped 1; count of bases not matched to a gene: 9. The CDR3 nucleotides read TGTGCCATACATCGAGGGGGCGAGAACACTGAAGCTTTCTTT. Translating gives CAIHRGGENTEAFF.

This clonotype has a count of ten or more. The chain links TRBV12-3 or TRBV12-4 to TRBJ1-2, with D perhaps TRBD1 (6 bases). The CDR3 consists of 12 residues. Trimming left V 2 bases short and J 8 bases short, with 9 bases between. CDR3: CASSLTGKGYTF. In nucleotides, the CDR3 is TGTGCCAGCAGTTTAACAGGGAAAGGCTACACCTTC.

This clonotype was recorded many times. This chain joins TRBV11-2 and TRBJ2-7; 15 nucleotides match TRBD2. Trimming removed 4 bases from V and 7 bases from J; junction bases left unmatched: 5. The CDR3 extends over 15 amino acids. Germline V gives CDR1 SGHAT, CDR2 FQNNGV. The CDR3 coding sequence is TGTGCCAGCAGCTGGGGACTAGCGGGGGGCTTGGAGCAGTACTTC. It codes for CASSWGLAGGLEQYF.

This clonotype was observed many times. The rearrangement links TRBV20-1 to TRBJ2-7; 8 nucleotides align to TRBD1. V dropped 0 bases and J dropped 6; count of bases not matched to a gene: 7. Germline CDR1 is DFQATT and CDR2 is SNEGSKA (reference sequence). This CDR3 has 14 amino acids. The CDR3 spells CSARDRQGAGEQYF. In nucleotides, the CDR3 is TGCAGTGCTAGAGATCGTCAGGGGGCGGGCGAGCAGTACTTC.

This clonotype was seen repeatedly, ten times or more. This sequence joins TRBV2 and TRBJ2-7; a possible D gene is TRBD1 (6 bases). The V gene's germline CDR1 is SNHLY and CDR2 FYNNEI. The CDR3 spans 15 residues. V gave up 6 bases and J gave up 0 bases, with 15 bases separating them. As DNA, the CDR3 is TGTGCCAGCAGGAACCGGGACAAGAGCTCCTACGAGCAGTACTTC. Translated, it gives CASRNRDKSSYEQYF.

This clonotype was detected a few times. The chain couples TRBV6-5 to TRBJ2-5, with D perhaps TRBD2 (6 bases). V gave up 2 bases and J gave up 3 bases, with 28 bases separating them. The germline V gene encodes CDR1 MNHEY and CDR2 SVGAGI. This CDR3 has 20 amino acids. The CDR3 DNA reads TGTGCCAGCAGTTACCATCGCGATACTACCGGGACTCCGACTAAAGAGACCCAGTACTTC. This encodes CASSYHRDTTGTPTKETQYF.